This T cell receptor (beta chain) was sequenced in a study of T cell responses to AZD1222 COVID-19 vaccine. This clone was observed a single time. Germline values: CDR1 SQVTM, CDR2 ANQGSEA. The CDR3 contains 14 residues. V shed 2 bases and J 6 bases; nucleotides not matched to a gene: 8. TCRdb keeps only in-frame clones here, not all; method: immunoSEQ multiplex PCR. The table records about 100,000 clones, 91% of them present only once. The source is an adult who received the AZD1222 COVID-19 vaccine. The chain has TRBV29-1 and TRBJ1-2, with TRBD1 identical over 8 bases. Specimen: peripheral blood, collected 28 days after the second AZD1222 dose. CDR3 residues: CSVERPDRVNGYTF. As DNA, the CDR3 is TGCAGCGTTGAACGTCCGGACAGGGTCAATGGCTACACCTTC.